Listed below are T cell receptor beta chains from one sample, sequenced in a study of CD8+CD57+ T cells in acquired aplastic anemia. TCRdb passed the reads through MiXCR, listing each CDR3 protein once. The sample carries a few hundred thousand distinct CDR3 sequences, roughly three fifths recorded once. Material for sequencing was sorted CD4+, CD8+, or CD8+CD57+ T cells (not recorded which) from PBMCs. All receptors come from a human donor with severe aplastic anemia or a healthy control (not recorded which). CDR3s include the opening cysteine and the closing phenylalanine or tryptophan. The D gene is left open where the match is weak. The size entry is marked missing in some rows and otherwise reads once, few, many or a size class.

D gene: TRBD1
clone size: .
J gene: TRBJ2-7
V gene: TRBV20-1
CDR3 DNA: TGCAGTGCTAGTGGGACAGGGGACGCACAGTACTTC
CDR3 protein: CSASGTGDAQYF

D gene: .
clone size: .
J gene: TRBJ2-5
V gene: TRBV19
CDR3 DNA: TGTGCCAGTAGTATTTCAGGGTTGGGGACAAAAGAGACCCAGTACTTC
CDR3 protein: CASSISGLGTKETQYF

D gene: TRBD2
clone size: .
J gene: TRBJ2-2
V gene: TRBV7-9
CDR3 DNA: TGTGCCAGCAGTCAAGCGGGGGGGTTCACCGGGGAGCTGTTTTTT
CDR3 protein: CASSQAGGFTGELFF

D gene: .
clone size: .
J gene: TRBJ2-7
V gene: TRBV29-1
CDR3 DNA: TGCAGCGTTGTGTTCCCTCCAGGGTCCACCTACGAGCAGTACTTC
CDR3 protein: CSVVFPPGSTYEQYF

D gene: .
clone size: once
J gene: TRBJ2-2
V gene: TRBV5-6
CDR3 DNA: TGTGCCAGCAGCTTGAGAGGTACGGGGACATCCACGAACACCGGGGAGCTGTTTTTT
CDR3 protein: CASSLRGTGTSTNTGELFF

D gene: TRBD1
clone size: .
J gene: TRBJ1-2
V gene: TRBV7-9
CDR3 DNA: TGTGCCAGCAGCTTGGCGACAGGGGTTAGGACGAGCGGATACTATGGCTACACCTTC
CDR3 protein: CASSLATGVRTSGYYGYTF

D gene: .
clone size: many
J gene: TRBJ1-1
V gene: TRBV5-1
CDR3 DNA: TGCGCCAGCAGCTTGGCCCCATTTGGTGGAGGGGTCGATACTGAAGCTTTCTTT
CDR3 protein: CASSLAPFGGGVDTEAFF

D gene: TRBD1
clone size: few
J gene: TRBJ1-1
V gene: TRBV5-5
CDR3 DNA: TGTGCCAGCAGCTGGACAGGGAAGGCTGAAGCTTTCTTT
CDR3 protein: CASSWTGKAEAFF

D gene: .
clone size: .
J gene: TRBJ2-7
V gene: TRBV7-9
CDR3 DNA: TGTGCCAGCAGCTCCTATACAGGGCCTGCCTACGAGCAGTACTTC
CDR3 protein: CASSSYTGPAYEQYF

D gene: TRBD2
clone size: many
J gene: TRBJ2-7
V gene: TRBV7-2
CDR3 DNA: TGTGCCAGCAGCTCGCAACTAGCGGGGGCCCCCTACGAGCAGTACTTC
CDR3 protein: CASSSQLAGAPYEQYF

D gene: .
clone size: .
J gene: TRBJ2-7
V gene: TRBV7-6
CDR3 DNA: TGTGCCAGCAGCCCGCCCAGGGGACGCGAGCAGTACTTC
CDR3 protein: CASSPPRGREQYF

D gene: .
clone size: .
J gene: TRBJ2-1
V gene: TRBV24-1
CDR3 DNA: TGTGCCAGCAGCTCATCCACAGGGGGGGGGTGGAATGAGCAGTTCTTC
CDR3 protein: CASSSSTGGGWNEQFF

D gene: .
clone size: many
J gene: TRBJ1-5
V gene: TRBV24-1
CDR3 DNA: TGTGCCACCAGTGATTGGCGCAGGTTATTAAGCAATCAGCCCCAGCATTTT
CDR3 protein: CATSDWRRLLSNQPQHF

D gene: .
clone size: .
J gene: TRBJ2-7
V gene: TRBV10-3
CDR3 DNA: TGTGCCAGTTCAAGGGACGGTGACTACGAGCAGTACTTC
CDR3 protein: CASSRDGDYEQYF

D gene: TRBD2
clone size: .
J gene: TRBJ2-3
V gene: TRBV2
CDR3 DNA: TGTGCCAGCAGTGACCAGACTAGCGGGGGGGCGGATACGCAGTATTTT
CDR3 protein: CASSDQTSGGADTQYF

D gene: TRBD1
clone size: many
J gene: TRBJ2-7
V gene: TRBV20-1
CDR3 DNA: TGCAGTGCTGGCAGACAGGGAAAAGCTTACGAGCAGTACTTC
CDR3 protein: CSAGRQGKAYEQYF

D gene: .
clone size: many
J gene: TRBJ2-1
V gene: TRBV2
CDR3 DNA: TGTGCCAGCAGCGGGGTTCCCGTGGGGGAGCAGTTCTTC
CDR3 protein: CASSGVPVGEQFF

D gene: .
clone size: .
J gene: TRBJ1-1
V gene: TRBV6-6
CDR3 DNA: TGTGCCAGCAGTTACTCGCCGCTTGAAGCTTTCTTT
CDR3 protein: CASSYSPLEAFF

D gene: .
clone size: .
J gene: TRBJ1-1
V gene: TRBV20-1
CDR3 DNA: TGCAGTGCTAGAGAGTCGGGGGGAGCTGAAGCTTTCTTT
CDR3 protein: CSARESGGAEAFF

D gene: TRBD1
clone size: .
J gene: TRBJ1-1
V gene: TRBV15
CDR3 DNA: TGTGCCACCAGCGGTACAGGGGTTCGGACTGAAGCTTTCTTT
CDR3 protein: CATSGTGVRTEAFF

D gene: .
clone size: .
J gene: TRBJ2-2
V gene: TRBV7-9
CDR3 DNA: TGTGCCAGCAGCCCGAACAATGCCGGGGAGCTGTTTTTT
CDR3 protein: CASSPNNAGELFF

D gene: TRBD2
clone size: many
J gene: TRBJ2-5
V gene: TRBV29-1
CDR3 DNA: TGCAGCGTGGCTAGCGGGGCGAATCAGGAGACCCAGTACTTC
CDR3 protein: CSVASGANQETQYF

D gene: .
clone size: .
J gene: TRBJ1-1
V gene: TRBV6-6
CDR3 DNA: TGTGCCAGCAGTTATGGGGCTTTCTTT
CDR3 protein: CASSYGAFF

D gene: .
clone size: .
J gene: TRBJ1-1
V gene: TRBV7-9
CDR3 DNA: TGTGCCAGCAGCTTTGGGCGACCGAACACTGAAGCTTTCTTT
CDR3 protein: CASSFGRPNTEAFF

D gene: .
clone size: .
J gene: TRBJ2-5
V gene: TRBV5-1
CDR3 DNA: TGTGCCAGCAGCTTGCGACTTTTAGTCCAAGAGACCCAGTACTTC
CDR3 protein: CASSLRLLVQETQYF

D gene: TRBD1
clone size: many
J gene: TRBJ2-1
V gene: TRBV20-1
CDR3 DNA: TGCAGTGCTCATACAGGGGATGTCGCGCGGGAGCAGTTCTTC
CDR3 protein: CSAHTGDVAREQFF

D gene: .
clone size: once
J gene: TRBJ2-5
V gene: TRBV6-6
CDR3 DNA: TGTGCCAGCAGTTACTCTCGGGGCCAGGGCGGGACCCAGTACTTC
CDR3 protein: CASSYSRGQGGTQYF

D gene: TRBD1
clone size: .
J gene: TRBJ1-5
V gene: TRBV10-1
CDR3 DNA: TGCGCCAGCTGGACAGGGGACGTCGGCAATCAGCCCCAGCATTTT
CDR3 protein: CASWTGDVGNQPQHF

D gene: .
clone size: once
J gene: TRBJ2-7
V gene: TRBV2
CDR3 DNA: TGTGCCAGCAGTGAAGATCCATGGGCCTACGAGCAGTACTTC
CDR3 protein: CASSEDPWAYEQYF

D gene: TRBD1
clone size: few
J gene: TRBJ1-2
V gene: TRBV24-1
CDR3 DNA: TGTGCCACCAGTTCGGGACAGAGCTATGGCTACACCTTC
CDR3 protein: CATSSGQSYGYTF

D gene: .
clone size: .
J gene: TRBJ1-2
V gene: TRBV2
CDR3 DNA: TGTGCCAGCAGCGACCAGGGCACTGCCTACGGCTACACCTTC
CDR3 protein: CASSDQGTAYGYTF

D gene: TRBD2
clone size: .
J gene: TRBJ2-7
V gene: TRBV11-3
CDR3 DNA: TGTGCCAGCAGCTTCGCGGGAGCTATCCACGAGCAGTACTTC
CDR3 protein: CASSFAGAIHEQYF

D gene: .
clone size: .
J gene: TRBJ2-5
V gene: TRBV20-1
CDR3 DNA: TGCAGTGACACGGGGGTAGAGACCCAGTACTTC
CDR3 protein: CSDTGVETQYF

D gene: .
clone size: many
J gene: TRBJ2-7
V gene: TRBV3-1
CDR3 DNA: TGTGCCAGCAGCCAAGTCCAAATGGGCTCCTACGAGCAGTACTTC
CDR3 protein: CASSQVQMGSYEQYF

D gene: .
clone size: few
J gene: TRBJ2-5
V gene: TRBV20-1
CDR3 DNA: TGCAGTGCTGAGGACGGACAGACCCAGTACTTC
CDR3 protein: CSAEDGQTQYF

D gene: TRBD1
clone size: .
J gene: TRBJ1-1
V gene: TRBV7-2
CDR3 DNA: TGTGCCAGCAGCTCTCGACCTAACAGGGGGCATTTCGAAGCTTTCTTT
CDR3 protein: CASSSRPNRGHFEAFF

D gene: .
clone size: many
J gene: TRBJ1-5
V gene: TRBV2
CDR3 DNA: TGTGCCAGCAGTGAAGGAACAGGGAGTCAGCCCCAGCATTTT
CDR3 protein: CASSEGTGSQPQHF

D gene: .
clone size: many
J gene: TRBJ2-1
V gene: TRBV5-1
CDR3 DNA: TGCGCCAGCAGCTTGAATCAGGGAACTCCCTACAATGAGCAGTTCTTC
CDR3 protein: CASSLNQGTPYNEQFF

D gene: TRBD2
clone size: many
J gene: TRBJ2-5
V gene: TRBV5-1
CDR3 DNA: TGCGCCAGCAGCTTTGGGGCGGGGGGAAATCACGAGACCCAGTACTTC
CDR3 protein: CASSFGAGGNHETQYF

D gene: TRBD1
clone size: .
J gene: TRBJ1-5
V gene: TRBV7-2
CDR3 DNA: TGTGCCAGCAGCTCGGCGGACAGGGGGGAAAGATCCCAGCATTTT
CDR3 protein: CASSSADRGERSQHF

D gene: TRBD1
clone size: .
J gene: TRBJ1-1
V gene: TRBV20-1
CDR3 DNA: TGCAGTGCCTGGGCGCAGGGGGCGCCGAACACTGAAGCTTTCTTT
CDR3 protein: CSAWAQGAPNTEAFF

D gene: .
clone size: .
J gene: TRBJ2-3
V gene: TRBV6-2/TRBV6-3
CDR3 DNA: TGTGCCAGCCTACGGCGGCTCACAGATACGCAGTATTTT
CDR3 protein: CASLRRLTDTQYF

D gene: TRBD1
clone size: .
J gene: TRBJ1-4
V gene: TRBV27
CDR3 DNA: TGTGCCAGCAGGCGCCGGACAGGTTACGATGAAAAACTGTTTTTT
CDR3 protein: CASRRRTGYDEKLFF

D gene: TRBD1
clone size: once
J gene: TRBJ2-5
V gene: TRBV5-1
CDR3 DNA: TGCGCCAGCAGCTCACTTCCTGGGACAGGGGCTACGACCCAGTACTTC
CDR3 protein: CASSSLPGTGATTQYF

D gene: TRBD1
clone size: .
J gene: TRBJ1-6
V gene: TRBV5-1
CDR3 DNA: TGCGCCGGCAGCCGGACAGGGGGCGAGAATTCACCCCTCCACTTT
CDR3 protein: CAGSRTGGENSPLHF

D gene: TRBD2
clone size: .
J gene: TRBJ2-1
V gene: TRBV20-1
CDR3 DNA: TGCAGTGCTAGTCTAGCGGGAGCCAGGCATGAGCAGTTCTTC
CDR3 protein: CSASLAGARHEQFF

D gene: .
clone size: few
J gene: TRBJ1-3
V gene: TRBV12-5
CDR3 DNA: TGTGCTAGTGGTTTGGTACGCCGGGGACTCTCTGGAAACACCATATATTTT
CDR3 protein: CASGLVRRGLSGNTIYF

D gene: TRBD2
clone size: .
J gene: TRBJ2-5
V gene: TRBV12-3/TRBV12-4
CDR3 DNA: TGTGCCAGCAGTTTAGCGCACGGACTAGCGGTGACCCAGTACTTC
CDR3 protein: CASSLAHGLAVTQYF

D gene: TRBD1
clone size: .
J gene: TRBJ2-5
V gene: TRBV29-1
CDR3 DNA: TGCAGCGTTGAACCCGGCAGGGGGCAAGAGACCCAGTACTTC
CDR3 protein: CSVEPGRGQETQYF

D gene: .
clone size: many
J gene: TRBJ2-4
V gene: TRBV2
CDR3 DNA: TGTGCCAGCAGTGAATGGGGGGGGCTATTAATAGCCAAAAACATTCAGTACTTC
CDR3 protein: CASSEWGGLLIAKNIQYF

D gene: .
clone size: once
J gene: TRBJ2-7
V gene: TRBV20-1
CDR3 DNA: TGCAGTGCTAGAGATGGATCCAACTACGAGCAGTACTTC
CDR3 protein: CSARDGSNYEQYF

D gene: TRBD1
clone size: .
J gene: TRBJ2-7
V gene: TRBV7-2
CDR3 DNA: TGTGCCACCAGTGACGCGGGACAGGGGGCCTACGAGCAGTACTTC
CDR3 protein: CATSDAGQGAYEQYF

D gene: TRBD2
clone size: .
J gene: TRBJ2-2
V gene: TRBV5-6
CDR3 DNA: TGTGCCAGCAGCTTCCTGAGGAGCGGGGGCCTCCCGGGCACCGGGGAGCTGTTTTTT
CDR3 protein: CASSFLRSGGLPGTGELFF

D gene: .
clone size: once
J gene: TRBJ1-2
V gene: TRBV20-1
CDR3 DNA: TGCAGTGCTAGAGGGCAGGGCCGATCCTACACCTTC
CDR3 protein: CSARGQGRSYTF

D gene: .
clone size: .
J gene: TRBJ1-3
V gene: TRBV12-3/TRBV12-4
CDR3 DNA: TGTGCCAGCAACCCCCGGGGGCTTTATGGAAACACCATATATTTT
CDR3 protein: CASNPRGLYGNTIYF

D gene: .
clone size: many
J gene: TRBJ1-5
V gene: TRBV6-2/TRBV6-3
CDR3 DNA: TGTGCCAGCAAGGAGGGGGGGCGGAATCAGCCCCAGCATTTT
CDR3 protein: CASKEGGRNQPQHF

D gene: .
clone size: few
J gene: TRBJ2-5
V gene: TRBV9
CDR3 DNA: TGTGCCAGCAGCGTCCGAGCTAGTGGGGAAGAGACCCAGTACTTC
CDR3 protein: CASSVRASGEETQYF

D gene: .
clone size: many
J gene: TRBJ1-1
V gene: TRBV5-1
CDR3 DNA: TGCGCCAGCATCCCCGGGTACGAAAACACTGAAGCTTTCTTT
CDR3 protein: CASIPGYENTEAFF

D gene: .
clone size: .
J gene: TRBJ2-2
V gene: TRBV7-9
CDR3 DNA: TGTGCCAGCAGGGGGGGGCAGGCCAACACCGGGGAGCTGTTTTTT
CDR3 protein: CASRGGQANTGELFF

D gene: .
clone size: .
J gene: TRBJ2-3
V gene: TRBV7-8
CDR3 DNA: TGTGCCAGCAGCCCCCTATATGCAGATACGCAGTATTTT
CDR3 protein: CASSPLYADTQYF